This T cell receptor (beta chain) is from a study of blood T cell repertoires in COVID-19. The wider study: The study drew acute and convalescent COVID-19 samples from the United States, Italy and Spain.

Method: immunoSEQ multiplex PCR; TCRdb's copy keeps in-frame clones and lacks some. The profile covers 350,000 to 400,000 clones, with over 75% appearing a single time and about 1% taken by the ten largest. The sequenced sample was PBMCs or T cells enriched from blood (not recorded which). This clonotype originated in a man younger than 35 who had recovered from COVID-19.

As DNA, the CDR3 is TGTGCCAGCAGCCCGATGCCGGGGAGCGCTGGCAACTATGGCTACACCTTC. Its protein product is CASSPMPGSAGNYGYTF. The rearrangement uses TRBV16 and TRBJ1-2; D uncertain. This CDR3 has 17 residues. Between the trimmed V and J ends, which lost 4 bases and 2 bases, there was a span of 20 bases. Per the germline V gene, CDR1 is KGHSY and CDR2 is FQNENV.